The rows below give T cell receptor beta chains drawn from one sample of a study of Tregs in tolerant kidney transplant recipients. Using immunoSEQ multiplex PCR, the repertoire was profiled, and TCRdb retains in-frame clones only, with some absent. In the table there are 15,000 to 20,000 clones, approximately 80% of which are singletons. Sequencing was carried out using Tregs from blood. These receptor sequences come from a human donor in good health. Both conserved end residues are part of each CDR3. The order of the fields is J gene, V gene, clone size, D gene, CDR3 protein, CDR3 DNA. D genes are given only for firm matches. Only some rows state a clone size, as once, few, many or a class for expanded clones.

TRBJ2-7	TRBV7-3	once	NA	CASSLSGGRTYEQYF	TGTGCCAGCAGCTTAAGCGGAGGCAGAACCTACGAGCAGTACTTC
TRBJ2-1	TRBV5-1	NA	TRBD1	CASRDGTAVNEQFF	TGCGCCAGCAGAGACGGGACAGCAGTCAATGAGCAGTTCTTC
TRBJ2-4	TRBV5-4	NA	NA	CASSLRGKIAKNIQYF	TGTGCCAGCAGTTTACGGGGGAAGATAGCCAAAAACATTCAGTACTTC
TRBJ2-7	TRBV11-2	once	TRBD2	CASSTRPGGGFNYEQYF	TGTGCCAGCAGCACCCGACCGGGGGGTGGGTTCAACTACGAGCAGTACTTC
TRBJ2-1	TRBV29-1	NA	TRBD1	CSASRGYNEQFF	TGCAGCGCATCCAGGGGGTACAATGAGCAGTTCTTC
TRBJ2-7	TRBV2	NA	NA	CASSEERLYEQYF	TGTGCCAGCAGTGAAGAACGGCTCTACGAGCAGTACTTC
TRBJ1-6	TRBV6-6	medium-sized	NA	CASKGGSYNSPLHF	TGTGCCAGCAAAGGAGGGAGCTATAATTCACCCCTCCACTTT
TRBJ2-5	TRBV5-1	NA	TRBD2	CASSLSGGNIPRTQYF	TGCGCCAGCAGCCTCTCCGGGGGGAACATCCCGCGGACCCAGTACTTC
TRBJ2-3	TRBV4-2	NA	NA	CASSQAASTDTQYF	TGTGCCAGCAGCCAAGCGGCTAGCACAGATACGCAGTATTTT
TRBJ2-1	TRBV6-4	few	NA	CASRAQRKSSYNEQFF	TGTGCCAGCAGAGCCCAACGGAAGAGCTCCTACAATGAGCAGTTCTTC
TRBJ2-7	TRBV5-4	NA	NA	CASSSDPSGSYEQYF	TGTGCCAGCAGTTCGGACCCCTCTGGGTCCTACGAGCAGTACTTC
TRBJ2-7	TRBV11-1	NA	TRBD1	CASSARDRVYEQYF	TGTGCCAGCAGCGCCCGGGACAGGGTCTACGAGCAGTACTTC
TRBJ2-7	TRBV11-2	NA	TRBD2	CASSRLISGRAREQYF	TGTGCCAGCAGCCGTCTTATTAGCGGGAGGGCCAGGGAGCAGTACTTC
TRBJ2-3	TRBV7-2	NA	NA	CASSLDYTDTQYF	TGTGCCAGCAGCTTGGATTACACAGATACGCAGTATTTT
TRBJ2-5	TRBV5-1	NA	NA	CASRVFDGQETQYF	TGCGCCAGCAGAGTATTCGACGGCCAAGAGACCCAGTACTTC
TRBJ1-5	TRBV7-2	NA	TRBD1	CASSLWGQINQPQHF	TGTGCCAGCAGCTTATGGGGACAGATCAATCAGCCCCAGCATTTT
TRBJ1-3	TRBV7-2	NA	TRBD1	CASTRPTGLGGNTIYF	TGTGCCAGCACCAGACCGACAGGGTTGGGTGGAAACACCATATATTTT
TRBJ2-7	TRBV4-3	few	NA	CASSQSPQVREQYF	TGCGCCAGCAGCCAATCTCCACAGGTGAGGGAGCAGTACTTC
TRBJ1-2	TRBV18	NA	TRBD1	CASSAGTGDLYGYTF	TGTGCCAGCTCAGCCGGGACAGGGGACCTCTATGGCTACACCTTC
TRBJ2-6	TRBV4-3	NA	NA	CASSQDSQAVSRAGANVLTF	TGCGCCAGCAGCCAAGATTCCCAGGCCGTCTCAAGGGCTGGGGCCAACGTCCTGACTTTC
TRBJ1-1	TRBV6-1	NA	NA	CASTREVTEAFF	TGTGCCAGTACAAGGGAAGTGACTGAAGCTTTCTTT
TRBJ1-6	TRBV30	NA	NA	CAWSARENSPLHF	TGTGCCTGGAGTGCACGGGAAAATTCACCCCTCCACTTT
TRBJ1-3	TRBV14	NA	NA	CASTSNWGTGNTIYF	TGTGCCAGCACTTCAAATTGGGGTACTGGAAACACCATATATTTT
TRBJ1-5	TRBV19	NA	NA	CASSIEGSQPQHF	TGTGCCAGTAGTATAGAGGGAAGTCAGCCCCAGCATTTT
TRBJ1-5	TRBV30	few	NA	CAWSNVGVSNQPQHF	TGTGCCTGGAGTAACGTGGGGGTTAGCAATCAGCCCCAGCATTTT
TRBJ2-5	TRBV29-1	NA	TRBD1	CSAGSWTGGETQYF	TGCAGCGCCGGATCCTGGACAGGGGGGGAGACCCAGTACTTC
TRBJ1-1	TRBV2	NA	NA	CASSEQGIMNTEAFF	TGTGCCAGCAGTGAACAGGGGATCATGAACACTGAAGCTTTCTTT
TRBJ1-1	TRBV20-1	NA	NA	CSARVRAEAFF	TGCAGTGCTAGAGTTAGGGCTGAAGCTTTCTTT
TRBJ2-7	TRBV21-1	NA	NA	CASSKGPSRDRYEQYF	TGTGCCAGCAGCAAAGGGCCAAGCCGCGACCGCTACGAGCAGTACTTC
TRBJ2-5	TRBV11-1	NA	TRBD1	CASSLSWGQQETQYF	TGTGCCAGCAGCTTATCCTGGGGACAGCAAGAGACCCAGTACTTC
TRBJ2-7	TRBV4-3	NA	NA	CASSQDPGVGSYEQYF	TGCGCCAGCAGCCAAGATCCAGGGGTAGGTTCCTACGAGCAGTACTTC
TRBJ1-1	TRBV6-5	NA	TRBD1	CASSWDRGGTEAFF	TGTGCCAGCAGTTGGGACAGGGGTGGCACTGAAGCTTTCTTT
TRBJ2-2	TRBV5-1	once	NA	CASSYTSPGELFF	TGCGCCAGCAGCTACACAAGTCCCGGGGAGCTGTTTTTT
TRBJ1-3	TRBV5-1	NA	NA	CASSLGPSGNTIYF	TGCGCCAGCAGTTTGGGCCCCTCTGGAAACACCATATATTTT
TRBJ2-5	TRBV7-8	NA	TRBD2	CASSLRTSGGLTQETQYF	TGTGCCAGCAGCTTACGGACTAGCGGGGGCTTAACCCAAGAGACCCAGTACTTC
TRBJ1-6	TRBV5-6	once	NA	CASSLAGWGGGSPLHF	TGTGCCAGCAGCTTGGCGGGTTGGGGTGGGGGTTCACCCCTCCACTTT